This T cell receptor (beta chain) was identified in a study of blood T cell repertoires in COVID-19. Study details: Nucleic acid was either cDNA or gDNA, and it came from T cells, B-cell-depleted T cells, or PBMCs.

Per the germline V gene, CDR1 is SGDLS and CDR2 is YYNGEE. This CDR3 region has 15 residues. The germline V and J ends were trimmed by 0 bases and 8 bases, with 17 bases remaining between them. TCRdb's copy holds only in-frame clones and misses some; the assay was immunoSEQ multiplex PCR. The sample holds 18,000 or so clones, roughly 84% seen once. This chain connects TRBV9 to TRBJ1-2, with D possibly matching TRBD1 (6 bases). This TCR came from a man aged 35-49 years with active COVID-19. Input material: peripheral blood. This chain's CDR3 is CASSVGPTGNRGYTF. CDR3 nucleotide sequence: TGTGCCAGCAGCGTAGGCCCTACAGGGAACAGGGGCTACACCTTC.